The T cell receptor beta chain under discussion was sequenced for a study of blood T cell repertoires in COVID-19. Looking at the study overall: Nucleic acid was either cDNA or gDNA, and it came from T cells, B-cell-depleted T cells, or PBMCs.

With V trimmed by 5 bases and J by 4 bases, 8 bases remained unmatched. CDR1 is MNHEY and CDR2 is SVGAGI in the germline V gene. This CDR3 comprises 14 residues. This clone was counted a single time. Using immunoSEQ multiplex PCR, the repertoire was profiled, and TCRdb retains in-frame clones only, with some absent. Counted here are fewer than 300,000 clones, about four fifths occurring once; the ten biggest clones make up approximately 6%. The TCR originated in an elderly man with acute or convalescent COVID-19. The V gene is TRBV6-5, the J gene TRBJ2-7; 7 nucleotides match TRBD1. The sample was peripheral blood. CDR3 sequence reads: CASSLGRGIYEQYF. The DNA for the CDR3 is TGTGCCAGCAGTCTCGGCAGGGGGATTTACGAGCAGTACTTC.